This TCR beta chain was sequenced in a study of technical replicates of blood from a few donors. Clones were read by immunoSEQ multiplex PCR, and TCRdb kept only the in-frame ones, dropping some. The sample carries some 90,000 clones, roughly 96% recorded once. The CDR3 totals 16 residues. V shed 2 bases and J 5 bases; nucleotides not matched to a gene: 3. Germline assignment: CDR1 LNHDA and CDR2 SQIVND (reference sequence). The clonotype originates from a human donor in good health. The rearrangement joins TRBV19 to TRBJ2-2, with TRBD2 matching 12 bases. Sequencing was carried out using T cells isolated from PBMCs. The DNA for the CDR3 is TGTGCCAGTAGTATACCTAGCGGGAGGGAAACCGGGGAGCTGTTTTTT. Protein product: CASSIPSGRETGELFF. Supplemented by reference TRBV19 and TRBJ2-2, the full variable domain reads DGGITQSPKYLFRKEGQNVTLSCEQNLNHDAMYWYRQDPGQGLRLIYYSQIVNDFQKGDIAEGYSVSREKKESFPLTVTSAQKNPTAFYLCASSIPSGRETGELFFGEGSRLTVL.